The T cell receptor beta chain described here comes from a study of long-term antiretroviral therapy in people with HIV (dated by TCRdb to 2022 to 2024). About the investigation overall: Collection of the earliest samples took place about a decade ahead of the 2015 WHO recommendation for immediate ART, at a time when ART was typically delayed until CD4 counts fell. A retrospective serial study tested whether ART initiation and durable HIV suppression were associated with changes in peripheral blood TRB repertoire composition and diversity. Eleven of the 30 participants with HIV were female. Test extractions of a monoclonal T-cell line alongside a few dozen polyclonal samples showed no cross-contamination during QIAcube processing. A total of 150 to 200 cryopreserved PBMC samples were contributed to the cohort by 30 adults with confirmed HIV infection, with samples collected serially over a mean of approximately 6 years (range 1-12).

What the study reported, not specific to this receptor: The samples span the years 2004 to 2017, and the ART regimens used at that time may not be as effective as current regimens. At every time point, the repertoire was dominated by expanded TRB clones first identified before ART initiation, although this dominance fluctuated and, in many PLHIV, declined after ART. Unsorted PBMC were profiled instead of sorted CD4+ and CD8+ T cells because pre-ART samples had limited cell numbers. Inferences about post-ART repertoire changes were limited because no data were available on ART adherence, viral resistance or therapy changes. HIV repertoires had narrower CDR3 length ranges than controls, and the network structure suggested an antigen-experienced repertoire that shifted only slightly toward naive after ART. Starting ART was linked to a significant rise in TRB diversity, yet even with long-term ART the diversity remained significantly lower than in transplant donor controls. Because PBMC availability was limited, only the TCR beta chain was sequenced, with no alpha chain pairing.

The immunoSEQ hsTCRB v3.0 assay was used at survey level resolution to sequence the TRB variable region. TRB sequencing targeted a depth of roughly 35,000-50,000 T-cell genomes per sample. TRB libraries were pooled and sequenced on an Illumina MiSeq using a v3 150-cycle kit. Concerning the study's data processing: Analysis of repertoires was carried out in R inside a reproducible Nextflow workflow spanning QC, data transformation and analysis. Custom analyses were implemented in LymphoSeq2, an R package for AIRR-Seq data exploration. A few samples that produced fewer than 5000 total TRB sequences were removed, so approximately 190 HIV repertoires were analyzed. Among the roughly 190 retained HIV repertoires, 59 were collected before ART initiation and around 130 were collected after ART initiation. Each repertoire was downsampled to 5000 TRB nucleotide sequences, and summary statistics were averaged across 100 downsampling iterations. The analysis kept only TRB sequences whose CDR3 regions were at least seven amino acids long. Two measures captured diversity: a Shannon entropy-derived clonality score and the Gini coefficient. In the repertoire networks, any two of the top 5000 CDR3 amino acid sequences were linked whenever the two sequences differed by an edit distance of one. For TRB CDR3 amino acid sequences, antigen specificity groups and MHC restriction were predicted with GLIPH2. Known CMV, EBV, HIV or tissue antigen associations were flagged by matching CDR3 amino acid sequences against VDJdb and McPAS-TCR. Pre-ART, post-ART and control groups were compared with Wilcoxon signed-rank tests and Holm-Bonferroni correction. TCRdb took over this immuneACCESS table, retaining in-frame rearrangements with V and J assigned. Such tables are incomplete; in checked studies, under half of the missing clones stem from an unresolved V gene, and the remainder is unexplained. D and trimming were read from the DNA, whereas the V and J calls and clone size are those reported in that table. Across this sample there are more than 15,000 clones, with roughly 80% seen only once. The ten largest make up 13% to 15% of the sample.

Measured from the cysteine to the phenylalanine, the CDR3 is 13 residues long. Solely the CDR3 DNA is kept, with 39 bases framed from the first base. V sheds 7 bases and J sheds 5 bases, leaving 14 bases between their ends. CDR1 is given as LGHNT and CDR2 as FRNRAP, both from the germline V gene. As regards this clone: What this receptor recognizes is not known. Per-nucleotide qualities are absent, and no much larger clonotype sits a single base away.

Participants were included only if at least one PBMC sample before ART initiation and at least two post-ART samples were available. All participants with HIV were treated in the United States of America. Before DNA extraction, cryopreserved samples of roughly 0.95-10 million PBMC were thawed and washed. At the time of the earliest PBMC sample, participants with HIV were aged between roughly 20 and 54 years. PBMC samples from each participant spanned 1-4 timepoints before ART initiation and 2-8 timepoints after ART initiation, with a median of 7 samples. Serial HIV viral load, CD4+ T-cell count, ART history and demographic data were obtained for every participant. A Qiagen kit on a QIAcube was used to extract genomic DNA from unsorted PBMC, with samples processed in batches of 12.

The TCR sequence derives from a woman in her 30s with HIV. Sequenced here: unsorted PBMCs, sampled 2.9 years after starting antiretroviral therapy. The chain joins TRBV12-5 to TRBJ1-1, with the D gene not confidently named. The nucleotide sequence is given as TGTGCTAGTGTTGGGGAAGGGTGGACTGAAGCTTTCTTT. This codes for CASVGEGWTEAFF.